The 5 T cell receptor beta chains listed next were all sequenced from one sample in a study of cytotoxic CD8 clonotypes in ibrutinib-treated CLL. Some clones are missing from TCRdb's copy, which holds only in-frame ones; the method was immunoSEQ multiplex PCR. The sample shows about 39,000 clones, about 70% of them seen only once. The sample here was PBMCs, taken at disease progression, from a patient treated with ibrutinib. Receptors were obtained from a human donor with chronic lymphocytic leukemia.

The chain employs TRBV7-3 and TRBJ2-7, with 10 bases that match TRBD1. Germline lookup yields CDR1 SGHTA and CDR2 FQGTGA. This CDR3 comprises 17 residues. Trimming cost V 1 base and J 5 bases; bases outside gene matches: 11. The CDR3 region has the DNA TGTGCCAGCAGCTTAAACTCCTACGGGACAGGGGCCCACGAGCAGTACTTC. This sequence encodes CASSLNSYGTGAHEQYF.

This chain connects TRBV5-1 to TRBJ2-1, with TRBD1 identical over 10 bases. The V gene's germline CDR1 is SGHRS and CDR2 YFSETQ. V trimming: 3 bases; J trimming: 4 bases; junction bases outside the gene matches: 4. The CDR3 extends over 15 amino acids. The DNA of the CDR3 is TGCGCCAGCAGCTCGGGACAGGGGACTTACAATGAGCAGTTCTTC. This codes for CASSSGQGTYNEQFF. Full variable domain (remainder filled in from reference TRBV5-1 and TRBJ2-1): KAGVTQTPRYLIKTRGQQVTLSCSPISGHRSVSWYQQTPGQGLQFLFEYFSETQRNKGNFPGRFSGRQFSNSRSEMNVSTLELGDSALYLCASSSGQGTYNEQFFGPGTRLTVL.

V usage is TRBV19 and J usage is TRBJ2-7; 9 bases match TRBD2. Germline values: CDR1 LNHDA, CDR2 SQIVND (reference sequence). This CDR3 is built from 14 residues. V lost 4 bases and J lost 6; bases outside the gene matches: 7. CDR3 sequence reads: CASSKGSGGTEQYF. Here the CDR3 DNA reads TGTGCCAGTAGTAAGGGTAGCGGGGGAACCGAGCAGTACTTC.

This rearrangement joins TRBV6-5 to TRBJ2-2, with TRBD2 matching over 8 bases. CDR1 and CDR2 from the germline V gene are MNHEY and SVGAGI. Trimming removed 4 bases from V and 0 bases from J; junction bases left unmatched: 1. The CDR3 has 15 residues. The CDR3 spells CASSSSGPNTGELFF. DNA for the CDR3: TGTGCCAGCAGTTCTAGCGGGCCGAACACCGGGGAGCTGTTTTTT.

The V and J genes are TRBV12-5 and TRBJ2-1, with 8 bases that match TRBD2. Looked up from germline, CDR1 is LGHNT and CDR2 is FRNRAP. The CDR3 is 17 residues long. The ends lost 0 bases at V and 1 base at J; junction bases unmatched: 5. In nucleotides, the CDR3 is TGTGCTAGTGGTTTGGTACTCGGGAGGGGGTCCTACAATGAGCAGTTCTTC. It translates to CASGLVLGRGSYNEQFF.